This T cell receptor beta chain was found in a study of technical replicates of blood from a handful of donors. Some clones are missing from TCRdb's copy, which holds only in-frame ones; the method was immunoSEQ multiplex PCR. The sample records under 85,000 clones, roughly 94% being singletons. Per germline, CDR1 MNHEY and CDR2 SVGAGI. CDR3 size: 12 residues. V trimming: 6 bases; J trimming: 11 bases; junction bases outside the gene matches: 7. The receptor comes from a human donor in good health. Source material: T cells isolated from PBMCs. The chain employs TRBV6-5 and TRBJ1-1; 9 nucleotides line up with TRBD1. CDR3 coding DNA: TGTGCCAGCAGCCCACCACAGGGGGCGGCTTTCTTT. Protein product: CASSPPQGAAFF.